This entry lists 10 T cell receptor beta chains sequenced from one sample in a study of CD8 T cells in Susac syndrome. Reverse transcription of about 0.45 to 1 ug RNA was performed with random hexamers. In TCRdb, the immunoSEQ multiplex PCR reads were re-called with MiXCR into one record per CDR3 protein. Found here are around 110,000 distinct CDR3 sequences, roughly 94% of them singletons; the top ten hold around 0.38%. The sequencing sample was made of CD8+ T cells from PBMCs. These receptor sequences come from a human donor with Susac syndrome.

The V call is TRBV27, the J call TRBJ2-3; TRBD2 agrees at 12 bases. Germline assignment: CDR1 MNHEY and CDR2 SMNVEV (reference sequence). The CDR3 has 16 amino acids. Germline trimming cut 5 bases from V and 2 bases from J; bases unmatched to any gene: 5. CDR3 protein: CASSPPSGGVTDTQYF. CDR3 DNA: TGTGCCAGCAGTCCCCCTAGCGGGGGGGTCACAGATACGCAGTATTTT.

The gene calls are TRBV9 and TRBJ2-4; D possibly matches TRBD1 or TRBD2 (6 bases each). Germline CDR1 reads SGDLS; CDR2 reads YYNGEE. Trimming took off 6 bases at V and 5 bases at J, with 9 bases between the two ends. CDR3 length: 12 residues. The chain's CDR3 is CASTGAENIQYF. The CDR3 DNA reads TGTGCCAGCACGGGGGCCGAAAACATTCAGTACTTC.

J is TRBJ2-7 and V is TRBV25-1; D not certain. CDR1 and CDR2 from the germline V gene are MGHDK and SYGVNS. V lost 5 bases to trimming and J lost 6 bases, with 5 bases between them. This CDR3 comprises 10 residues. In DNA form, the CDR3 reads TGTGCCAGCAGTTCCGGCGAGCAGTACTTC. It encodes CASSSGEQYF.

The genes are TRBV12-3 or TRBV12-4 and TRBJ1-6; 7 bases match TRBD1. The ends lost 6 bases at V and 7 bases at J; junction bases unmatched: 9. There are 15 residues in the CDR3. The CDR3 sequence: CASRPETGMNSPLHF. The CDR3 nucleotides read TGTGCCAGCAGACCGGAGACAGGGATGAATTCACCCCTCCACTTT.

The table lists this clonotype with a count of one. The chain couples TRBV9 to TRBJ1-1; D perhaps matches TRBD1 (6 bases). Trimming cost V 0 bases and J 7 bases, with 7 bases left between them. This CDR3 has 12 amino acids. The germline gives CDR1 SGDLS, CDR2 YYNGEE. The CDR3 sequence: CASSVAQGEAFF. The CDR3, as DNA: TGTGCCAGCAGCGTAGCACAGGGTGAAGCTTTCTTT.

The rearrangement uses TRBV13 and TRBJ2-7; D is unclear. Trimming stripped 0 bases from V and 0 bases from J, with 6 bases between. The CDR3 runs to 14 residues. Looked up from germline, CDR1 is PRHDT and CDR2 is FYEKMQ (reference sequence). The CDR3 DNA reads TGTGCCAGCAGCTTAGGATACAGCTCCTACGAGCAGTACTTC. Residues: CASSLGYSSYEQYF.

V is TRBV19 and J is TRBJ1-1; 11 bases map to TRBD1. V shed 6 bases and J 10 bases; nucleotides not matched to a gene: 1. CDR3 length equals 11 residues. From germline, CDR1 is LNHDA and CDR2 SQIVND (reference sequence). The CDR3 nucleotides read TGTGCCAGTAGGGACAGGGGGCGAGCTTTCTTT. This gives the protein CASRDRGRAFF. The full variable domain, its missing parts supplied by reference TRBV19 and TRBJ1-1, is DGGITQSPKYLFRKEGQNVTLSCEQNLNHDAMYWYRQDPGQGLRLIYYSQIVNDFQKGDIAEGYSVSREKKESFPLTVTSAQKNPTAFYLCASRDRGRAFFGQGTRLTVV.

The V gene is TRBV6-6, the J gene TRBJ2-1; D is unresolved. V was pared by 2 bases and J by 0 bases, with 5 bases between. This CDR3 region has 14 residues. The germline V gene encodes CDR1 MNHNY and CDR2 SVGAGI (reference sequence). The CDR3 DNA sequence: TGTGCCAGCAGTTACGACATCTCCTACAATGAGCAGTTCTTC. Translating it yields CASSYDISYNEQFF.

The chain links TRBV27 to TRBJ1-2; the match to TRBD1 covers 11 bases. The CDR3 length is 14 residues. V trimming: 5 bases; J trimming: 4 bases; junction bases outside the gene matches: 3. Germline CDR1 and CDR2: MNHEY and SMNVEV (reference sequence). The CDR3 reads CASSGDRGSYGYTF. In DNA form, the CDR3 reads TGTGCCAGCAGTGGGGACAGGGGGAGCTATGGCTACACCTTC.

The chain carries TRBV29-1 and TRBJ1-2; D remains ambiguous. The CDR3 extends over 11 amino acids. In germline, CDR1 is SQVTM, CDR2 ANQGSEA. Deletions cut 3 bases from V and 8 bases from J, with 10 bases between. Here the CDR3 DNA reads TGCAGCGTTGAGGGTCGGGAAGGCTACACCTTC. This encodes CSVEGREGYTF.